The clone carrying this TCR beta chain was seen more than once but under ten times. Its antigen is not identified. The CDR3 sequence is 15 residues long. V was cut by 1 base and J by 7 bases, with 15 bases left in between. Germline assignment: CDR1 SGHRS and CDR2 YFSETQ. The sample is drawn from a study of cytomegalovirus exposure and HLA in healthy donors. As for the study in general: Genotyping showed roughly 76% of 398 donors falling in the Caucasian-associated ancestry cluster. Whole-study results and caveats: The analysis excluded some indistinguishable V segments, including TRBV6-2 and TRBV6-3. Reports credit the classifier with highly specific, highly sensitive diagnosis of cytomegalovirus status.

Primers included in the PCR were 60 Vbeta and 13 Jbeta primers. Produced via immunoSEQ multiplex PCR; TCRdb's table is partial and in-frame only. The sample consists of about 130,000 clones, about two thirds of them appearing once. The V call is TRBV5-1, the J call TRBJ2-1, with D hard to call. The TCR was taken from a woman between 55 and 75 years old in good health and CMV-seropositive. The sequenced sample was PBMCs. CDR3 region: CASSLYYTPRNEQFF. The CDR3 coding sequence is TGCGCCAGCAGCTTGTATTACACACCGAGGAATGAGCAGTTCTTC.